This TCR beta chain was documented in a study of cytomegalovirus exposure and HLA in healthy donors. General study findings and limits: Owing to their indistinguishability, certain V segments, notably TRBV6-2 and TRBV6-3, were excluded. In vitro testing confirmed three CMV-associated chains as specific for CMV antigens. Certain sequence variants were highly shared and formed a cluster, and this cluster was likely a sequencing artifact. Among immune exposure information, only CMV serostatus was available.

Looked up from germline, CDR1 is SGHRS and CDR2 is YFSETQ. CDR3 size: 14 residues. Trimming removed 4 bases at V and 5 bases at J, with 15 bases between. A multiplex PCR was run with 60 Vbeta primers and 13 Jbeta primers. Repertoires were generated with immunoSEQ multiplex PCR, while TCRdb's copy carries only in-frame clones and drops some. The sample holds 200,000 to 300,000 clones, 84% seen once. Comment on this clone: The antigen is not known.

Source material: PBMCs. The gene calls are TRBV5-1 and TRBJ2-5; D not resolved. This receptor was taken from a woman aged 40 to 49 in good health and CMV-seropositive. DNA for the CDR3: TGCGCCAGCAGCCCATCGCAGGTGGTGGAGACCCAGTACTTC. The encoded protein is CASSPSQVVETQYF.